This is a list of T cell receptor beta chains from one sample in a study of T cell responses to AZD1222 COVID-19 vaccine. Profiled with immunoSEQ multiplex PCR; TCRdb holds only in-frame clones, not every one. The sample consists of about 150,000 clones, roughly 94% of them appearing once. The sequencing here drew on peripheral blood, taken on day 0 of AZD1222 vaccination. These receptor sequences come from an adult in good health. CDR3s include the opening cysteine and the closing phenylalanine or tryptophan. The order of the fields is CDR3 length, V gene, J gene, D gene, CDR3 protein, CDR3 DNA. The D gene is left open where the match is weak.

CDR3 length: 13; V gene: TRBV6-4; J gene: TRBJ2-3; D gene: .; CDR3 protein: CASSDSEEATQYF; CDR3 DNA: TGTGCCAGCAGTGACTCCGAGGAGGCTACGCAGTATTTT
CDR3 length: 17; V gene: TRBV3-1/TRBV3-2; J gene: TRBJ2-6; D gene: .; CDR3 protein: CASSQVLQSSGANVLTF; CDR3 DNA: TGTGCCAGCAGCCAAGTGCTTCAGAGCTCTGGGGCCAACGTCCTGACTTTC
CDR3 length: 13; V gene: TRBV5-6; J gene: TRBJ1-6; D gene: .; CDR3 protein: CASSLRVGEPLHF; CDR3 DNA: TGTGCCAGCAGCTTGAGGGTGGGCGAACCCCTCCACTTT
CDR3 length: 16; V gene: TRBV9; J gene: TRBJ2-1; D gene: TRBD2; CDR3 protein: CASSNKAGGPPLEQFF; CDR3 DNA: TGTGCCAGCAGCAATAAAGCGGGGGGGCCACCTCTTGAGCAGTTCTTC
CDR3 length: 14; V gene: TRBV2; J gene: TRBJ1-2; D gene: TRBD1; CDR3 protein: CASSGDRGPYGYTF; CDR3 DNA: TGTGCCAGCAGTGGGGACAGGGGCCCCTATGGCTACACCTTC
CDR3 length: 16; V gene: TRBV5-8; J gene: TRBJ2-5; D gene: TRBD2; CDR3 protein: CASSVGLAGVGETQYF; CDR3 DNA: TGTGCCAGCAGCGTGGGACTAGCGGGAGTAGGAGAGACCCAGTACTTC
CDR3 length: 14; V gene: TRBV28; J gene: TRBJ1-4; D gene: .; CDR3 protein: CASGVGATNEKLFF; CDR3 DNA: TGTGCCAGCGGGGTCGGTGCAACTAATGAAAAACTGTTTTTT
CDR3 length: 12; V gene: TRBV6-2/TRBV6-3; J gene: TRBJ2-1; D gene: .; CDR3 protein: CASSVGVHEQFF; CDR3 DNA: TGTGCCAGCAGCGTAGGGGTCCATGAGCAGTTCTTC
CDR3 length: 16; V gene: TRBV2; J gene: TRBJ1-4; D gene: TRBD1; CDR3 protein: CASTDPGTVMNEKLFF; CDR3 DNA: TGTGCCAGCACCGACCCCGGGACAGTTATGAATGAAAAACTGTTTTTT
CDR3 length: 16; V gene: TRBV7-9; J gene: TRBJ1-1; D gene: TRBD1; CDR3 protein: CASSQIPGGTNTEAFF; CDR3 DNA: TGTGCCAGCAGCCAAATCCCAGGGGGAACCAACACTGAAGCTTTCTTT
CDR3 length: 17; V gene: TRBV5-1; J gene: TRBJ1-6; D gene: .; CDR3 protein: CASSLNGGNSYNSPLHF; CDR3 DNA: TGCGCCAGCAGCTTGAACGGGGGGAATTCCTATAATTCACCCCTCCACTTT
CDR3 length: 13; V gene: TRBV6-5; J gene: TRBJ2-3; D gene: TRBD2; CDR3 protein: CAGRTSGSDTQYF; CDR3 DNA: TGTGCCGGGCGGACTAGCGGGTCTGATACGCAGTATTTT